Presented here are 10 T cell receptor beta chains from one specimen sequenced in a study of cytomegalovirus exposure and HLA in healthy donors. The primer mix had 60 Vbeta and 13 Jbeta primers. Sequencing used immunoSEQ multiplex PCR; TCRdb keeps in-frame clones, though not all of them. Among around 200,000 clones listed, 80% to 90% were seen once. The sequencing sample was made of PBMCs. These receptors all stem from a girl aged 2 to 10 in good health and CMV-seropositive.

The chain has TRBV5-1 and TRBJ2-2, with D possibly being TRBD1 (5 bases). The CDR3 is 14 amino acids. Germline loops: CDR1 SGHRS, CDR2 YFSETQ. The V and J ends lost 3 bases and 7 bases respectively, with 13 bases between them. For the CDR3, the DNA is TGCGCCAGCAGCTCTGAACAGGCTATCGGGGAGCTGTTTTTT. As protein: CASSSEQAIGELFF.

In regard to this clone: Compared with germline, one end of the junction differs, possibly owing to a read error. The rearrangement joins TRBV7-7 to TRBJ2-1; 11 bases fit TRBD2. Germline-derived CDR1 and CDR2 are SSHAT and FNYEAQ (reference sequence). This CDR3 is built from 14 residues. CDR3 in DNA: TGTGCTAGCAGCCAGGGACTAGCGGCAGATGAGCAGTTCTTC. Translating it yields CASSQGLAADEQFF.

This clone was recorded once. The chain links TRBV4-1 to TRBJ2-5; TRBD2 matches at 13 bases. The J call could be wrong; TRBJ2-7 is a better fit for the DNA end. Germline CDR1 and CDR2: MGHRA and YSYEKL. The CDR3 loop spans 17 amino acids. CDR3 sequence reads: CASSQETGLAGAYEQYF. DNA for the CDR3: TGCGCCAGCAGCCAAGAAACCGGACTAGCGGGAGCCTACGAGCAGTACTTC.

The gene calls are TRBV7-3 and TRBJ2-6; tentatively, D is TRBD2 (5 bases). V was clipped by 4 bases and J by 0 bases, with 7 bases between them. This CDR3 has 15 residues. The V gene's germline CDR1 is SGHTA and CDR2 FQGTGA. The CDR3 coding sequence is TGTGCCAGCAGCTACGGGAACTCTGGGGCCAACGTCCTGACTTTC. It encodes CASSYGNSGANVLTF.

The chain links TRBV18 to TRBJ2-7; TRBD2 might be the D (6 bases). The CDR3 is made up of 13 amino acids. CDR1 and CDR2 (germline): KGHSH, LQKENI. Trimming shortened V by 8 bases and J by 4 bases, and 15 bases separated the two germline ends. CDR3 sequence reads: CASHQGGSYEQYF. The CDR3 DNA reads as TGTGCCAGCCACCAGGGAGGTTCGTACGAGCAGTACTTC.

The CDR3 reads CASSLLGGGAYEQYF. The CDR3 DNA follows: TGCGCCAGCAGCTTGCTGGGTGGGGGGGCCTACGAGCAGTACTTC. V usage is TRBV5-1 and J usage is TRBJ2-7; 7 bases are shared with TRBD2. V was pared by 1 base and J by 2 bases, with 6 bases of the junction left unmatched. Germline V gene sequence: CDR1 SGHRS, CDR2 YFSETQ. This CDR3 comprises 15 residues. Combining the CDR3 with reference TRBV5-1 and TRBJ2-7 gives the whole variable domain KAGVTQTPRYLIKTRGQQVTLSCSPISGHRSVSWYQQTPGQGLQFLFEYFSETQRNKGNFPGRFSGRQFSNSRSEMNVSTLELGDSALYLCASSLLGGGAYEQYFGPGTRLTVT.

As DNA, the CDR3 is TGCGCCAGCAGCCTGGGCATAGCGGGGGTCACTGAAGCTTTCTTT. Encoded protein: CASSLGIAGVTEAFF. This chain uses TRBV5-1 with TRBJ1-1, with D possibly TRBD1 on 5 matching bases. Per the germline V gene, CDR1 is SGHRS and CDR2 is YFSETQ. The CDR3 is made up of 15 amino acids. Trimming shortened V by 4 bases and J by 4 bases, and 17 bases separated the two germline ends.

The rearrangement uses TRBV11-3 and TRBJ1-1, with 8 bases identical to TRBD1. This CDR3 region has 14 residues. Germline CDR1 is SGHNT and CDR2 is YENEEA. V shed 5 bases, J shed 6 bases, and the junction held 8 bases outside the gene matches. This CDR3 is CASSPTGVVAEAFF. CDR3 nucleotide sequence: TGTGCCAGCAGCCCGACAGGGGTGGTAGCTGAAGCTTTCTTT.

The rearrangement links TRBV5-1 to TRBJ1-3; D is perhaps TRBD1 (6 bases). The CDR3 sequence is 14 residues long. Trimming cost V 1 base and J 8 bases, with 13 bases left between them. CDR1 is SGHRS and CDR2 is YFSETQ in the germline V gene. The CDR3 DNA follows: TGCGCCAGCAGCTTGAAGTCAGGGGAATACACCATATATTTT. This encodes CASSLKSGEYTIYF.

The chain joins TRBV11-2 to TRBJ1-1, with 7 nucleotides matching TRBD1. CDR3 length equals 19 residues. Germline assignment: CDR1 SGHAT and CDR2 FQNNGV. J lost 2 bases, V lost 1 base, and 16 bases had no gene match. This CDR3 is CASSLVVFPPGQANTEAFF. The CDR3 DNA reads TGTGCCAGCAGCTTAGTCGTCTTCCCCCCCGGACAGGCAAACACTGAAGCTTTCTTT.